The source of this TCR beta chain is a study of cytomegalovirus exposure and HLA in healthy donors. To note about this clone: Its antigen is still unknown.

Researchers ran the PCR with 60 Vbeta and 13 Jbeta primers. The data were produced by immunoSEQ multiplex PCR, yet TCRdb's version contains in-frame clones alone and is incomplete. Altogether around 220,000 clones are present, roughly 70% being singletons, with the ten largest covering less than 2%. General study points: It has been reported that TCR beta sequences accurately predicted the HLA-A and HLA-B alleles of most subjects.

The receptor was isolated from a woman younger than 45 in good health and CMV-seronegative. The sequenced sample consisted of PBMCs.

The CDR3 DNA reads TGTGCCAGCAGTTTATGGGGTAGCGGGAGGGCCTTGGCCGGGGAGCTGTTTTTT. The encoded protein is CASSLWGSGRALAGELFF. V is TRBV27 and J is TRBJ2-2, with TRBD2 matching over 11 bases. The CDR3 length is 18 residues. Looked up from germline, CDR1 is MNHEY and CDR2 is SMNVEV (reference sequence). Trimming removed 1 base from V and 6 bases from J; junction bases left unmatched: 10.